This T cell receptor (beta chain) is drawn from a study of tumor-infiltrating lymphocytes in oesophageal squamous cell carcinoma. The CDR3 loop spans 22 amino acids. Germline assignment: CDR1 SGHTA and CDR2 FQGNSA. Trimming removed 2 bases from V and 4 bases from J; junction bases left unmatched: 18. MiXCR, applied by TCRdb to the PCR reads, yields one record per CDR3 protein. The sample lists 9,500 to 15,000 distinct CDR3 sequences, roughly 51% seen once, with 42% in the top ten. This receptor was identified in a female donor with esophageal squamous cell carcinoma. What was sequenced was esophageal tumor tissue. The chain carries TRBV7-2 and TRBJ2-6; 12 nucleotides agree with TRBD2. CDR3 in amino acids: CASSLRIIGASGRAFGANVLTF. CDR3 DNA sequence: TGTGCCAGCAGCTTACGAATCATCGGCGCTAGCGGGAGGGCCTTCGGGGCCAACGTCCTGACTTTC.